The sequence of this T cell receptor beta chain was determined in a study of T-cell reconstitution after alpha-beta-depleted transplantation in children. Overall study results and limits: After one year, T-cell counts and TCRbeta diversity mostly came from new T cells. In patients about two months after transplant, alpha-beta T cells reportedly arose from several hundred expanded graft clones. Some patients' high day-60 TCRbeta diversity was attributed to recipient cells surviving conditioning.

Germline CDR1 and CDR2: SQVTM and ANQGSEA. The ends lost 4 bases at V and 3 bases at J; junction bases unmatched: 7. The CDR3 runs to 14 residues. The authors prepared the TCRbeta library with unique molecular identifiers. TCRdb redid the calling of the PCR reads with MiXCR, one entry per CDR3 protein. This repertoire shows 250,000 to 300,000 distinct CDR3 sequences, roughly 7.8% found once; its top ten account for about 8.2%. This clonotype was seen many times. The antigen remains unidentified. This clonotype was sampled from a female patient between 2 and 15 years old who had a stem cell transplant for Fanconi anemia, so the T cells may come from the graft donor. Sample: peripheral blood, taken 360 days after TCRalphabeta/CD19-depleted stem cell transplant. This chain connects TRBV29-1 to TRBJ2-5; 8 bases are shared with TRBD2. The CDR3 here is CSVGGSGEEETQYF. Written as DNA, the CDR3 is TGCAGCGTTGGAGGTAGCGGGGAGGAAGAGACCCAGTACTTC.